The entry below describes one T cell receptor beta chain. Libraries were prepared by immunoSEQ multiplex PCR; TCRdb keeps only in-frame clonotypes and omits some of them. The sample consists of about 70,000 clones, about 91% of them appearing once. Germline loops: CDR1 MNHEY, CDR2 SVGAGI. This CDR3 is 12 amino acids long. V shed 7 bases and J shed 3 bases, with 9 bases lying between them. The data belong to a study of blood T cell repertoires in COVID-19. Across the study: Sample material is recorded as cDNA or gDNA derived from T cells, B-cell-depleted T cells, or PBMCs.

The chain carries TRBV6-5 and TRBJ1-1; maybe TRBD1 (5 bases). This sequence originates from a woman aged 65 to 85 with acute or convalescent COVID-19. Sequencing used peripheral blood. The CDR3 reads CASTWGDTEAFF. The CDR3 coding sequence is TGTGCCAGCACTTGGGGGGACACTGAAGCTTTCTTT.